This T cell receptor beta chain appears in the sequencing data of a study of blood T cell repertoires in COVID-19. Study-wide context: The United States, Italy and Spain provided the acute and convalescent COVID-19 samples. Sources were T cells, B-cell-depleted T cells, or PBMCs; the material itself was cDNA or gDNA.

Original analysis: The assay estimated nucleated cells by amplifying reference gene primers. The protocol was immunoSEQ multiplex PCR, while the TCRdb copy is restricted to in-frame clones and leaves out a portion. That table is the source of V, J and clone size, and D and trimming were worked out from the DNA. The table records roughly 100,000 clones, 81% of them present only once. The receptor was derived from a man of 80 years or more with acute or convalescent COVID-19. The sequenced material came from peripheral blood.

CDR3 protein: CASSLMGATTNEKLFF. In nucleotides, the CDR3 is TGTGCCAGCAGCTTAATGGGCGCCACAACTAATGAAAAACTGTTTTTT. J is TRBJ1-4 and V is TRBV7-9; no clear D gene. The germline CDR1 and CDR2 sequences are SEHNR and FQNEAQ (reference sequence). The CDR3 runs 16 residues. Trimming shortened V by 2 bases and J by 0 bases, and 10 bases separated the two germline ends. The variable domain in full, with the rest retrieved from reference TRBV7-9 and TRBJ1-4, is DTGVSQNPRHKITKRGQNVTFRCDPISEHNRLYWYRQTLGQGPEFLTYFQNEAQLEKSRLLSDRFSAERPKGSFSTLEIQRTEQGDSAMYLCASSLMGATTNEKLFFGSGTQLSVL.